This TCR beta chain emerged from a study of blood T cell repertoires in COVID-19. Across the study: The United States, Italy and Spain provided the acute and convalescent COVID-19 samples. In each case, the material was cDNA or gDNA derived from T cells, B-cell-depleted T cells, or PBMCs.

CDR1 and CDR2 from the germline V gene are SGHTA and FQGTGA. The CDR3 is 15 residues long. V was clipped by 5 bases and J by 2 bases; unmatched bases: 8. As handled by the study authors: For nucleated cells, counts were estimated from reference gene primer amplification. Repertoires were generated with immunoSEQ multiplex PCR, while TCRdb's copy carries only in-frame clones and drops some. The D gene and trimming were derived from the DNA, and the V and J assignments and clone size from that table. The repertoire has about 110,000 clones, about 80% of them found once; the top ten carry around 6.7%. Specimen: peripheral blood. This receptor was taken from a woman aged 45 to 65 with acute or convalescent COVID-19. The gene calls are TRBV7-3 and TRBJ1-1, with 7 bases aligning to TRBD1. The CDR3 here is CASSPSGQPNTEAFF. CDR3 bases: TGTGCCAGCAGCCCATCGGGACAGCCCAACACTGAAGCTTTCTTT.